This record looks at one TCR beta chain sequence and its context. This sample is drawn from a study of shared clonotypes between healthy human individuals. Terminally differentiated effector memory CD45RA+ cells were excluded from the naive CD8 cells, which were CD45RO-negative and positively selected for CCR7. Data came from immunoSEQ multiplex PCR; TCRdb stores just in-frame clones and leaves some out. The repertoire holds over 800,000 clones, 80% to 95% seen once, with nearly 25% in the top ten. This CDR3 has 15 amino acids. V was clipped by 7 bases and J by 0 bases, with 13 bases between them. Germline CDR1 is SNHLY and CDR2 is FYNNEI.

The chain employs TRBV2 and TRBJ2-4, with D perhaps matching TRBD2 (6 bases). The source material was naive CD8+ T cells sorted from blood. The TCR sequence derives from a man between 25 and 39 years old in good health. As DNA, the CDR3 is TGTGCCAGCATCCGGGACTCCTTAGCCAAAAACATTCAGTACTTC. Its protein product is CASIRDSLAKNIQYF.